This T cell receptor (beta chain) comes out of a study of T cells in Graves' hyperthyroidism and ophthalmopathy. Thyroid ultrasound and orbital computed tomography, with clinical symptoms and serum thyroxine and TRAb, informed diagnoses. TCR beta CDR3 region amplification was performed from RNA transcripts. First-round RT-PCR with HTBI primers amplified the TCR CDR3 region. TCRdb used MiXCR to reprocess the multiplex PCR reads, holding one entry per CDR3 protein. The profile covers approximately 510,000 distinct CDR3 sequences, with over 45% appearing a single time and about 45% taken by the ten largest. V lost 3 bases, J lost 0 bases, and 6 bases lay in between. Germline CDR1 and CDR2: SGHTA and FQGNSA. The CDR3 covers 13 residues. The table lists this clonotype with many counts. The antigen remains undetermined. Overall study results and limits: Median prediction lead before ophthalmopathy onset was 6.5 months with the model.

The V gene is TRBV7-2, the J gene TRBJ2-7, with D unresolved. The sequencing sample was made of peripheral blood or thyroid tissue (not recorded which). This receptor was obtained from an adult woman with Graves' disease, either hyperthyroidism or ophthalmopathy (not recorded which). CDR3 sequence reads: CASSFEFSYEQYF. The CDR3 DNA reads as TGTGCCAGCAGCTTCGAGTTCTCCTACGAGCAGTACTTC.